This T cell receptor beta chain was captured by sequencing in a study of neurological immune-mediated disorders. Study-level results: Subjects shared no identical expanded-clone CDR3 amino acid sequences, suggesting private TCR-beta repertoires in all groups. The greatest TCR clonal expansion occurred in HTLV-1-associated myelopathy and the least in multiple sclerosis, which fell below healthy controls.

This clonotype showed up many times. Its antigen is not identified. TCRdb ran MiXCR on the 5' RACE reads and lists one entry per CDR3 protein. The sample yields tens of thousands of distinct CDR3 sequences, approximately 12% seen once. Time point reported: longitudinal time-point 1 (baseline). Trimming took off 5 bases at V and 8 bases at J, with 9 bases between the two ends. Germline V CDR1 and CDR2: LNHNV, YYDKDF (reference sequence). This CDR3 has 12 amino acids. This clonotype originated in a male donor with HTLV-1-associated myelopathy (HAM/TSP). Sequenced: PBMCs. The V and J genes are TRBV15 and TRBJ2-2, with unresolved D. CDR3 sequence: CATSGRLGELFF. CDR3 in DNA: TGTGCCACCAGCGGCAGGTTGGGGGAGCTGTTTTTT.